This T cell receptor (beta chain) was sequenced in a study of CD8 T cells in Susac syndrome. RNA amounts of roughly 0.5 to 1 ug underwent reverse transcription with random hexamers. Via MiXCR, TCRdb re-called the immunoSEQ multiplex PCR reads, giving one row per CDR3 protein. The table records around 95,000 distinct CDR3 sequences, nearly 97% of them present only once. TEMRA cells were FACS-enriched, while CD8+ and CD4+ T cells were negatively isolated. The length of the CDR3 is 14 residues. V lost 5 bases, J lost 8 bases, and 16 bases lay in between. Germline V gene data show CDR1 as SGHAT and CDR2 as FQNNGV.

The rearrangement uses TRBV11-2 and TRBJ2-4; D could derive from TRBD1 or TRBD2 (5 bases each). The sequenced sample consisted of CD8+ T cells from PBMCs. This TCR came from a human donor with Susac syndrome. The CDR3 loop reads CASSHQVGVDIQYF. CDR3 DNA sequence: TGTGCCAGCAGCCACCAGGTGGGGGTGGACATTCAGTACTTC.